Each of the 6 T cell receptor beta chains below was sequenced from the same sample in a study of cytomegalovirus exposure and HLA in healthy donors (dated by TCRdb to between 2016 and 2019). Libraries were built with the immunoSEQ multiplex PCR assay. The table comes from immuneACCESS by way of TCRdb, which keeps in-frame sequences with V and J called. Part of the clones is missing from these tables; in studies checked, under half for an unresolved V gene and the rest for unknown reasons. Present in this sample are about 82,000 clones, around 94% of which were seen just once. Together, the top ten hold roughly 0.65% of the sample. Sequenced: PBMCs. These receptors were collected from a young man in good health and CMV-seronegative.

V gene TRBV7-9 combines with J gene TRBJ1-5, with 10 bases lining up with TRBD1. The CDR3 spans 14 residues. Per germline, CDR1 SEHNR and CDR2 FQNEAQ (reference sequence). V dropped 10 bases and J dropped 4; count of bases not matched to a gene: 7. The CDR3 DNA reads TGTGCCACCGCCCCGGGACAGGGGAATCAGCCCCAGCATTTT. It specifies CATAPGQGNQPQHF.

The J gene is TRBJ1-1, the V gene TRBV15; D not certain. The V gene lost 2 bases and the J gene lost 8 bases, with 12 bases spanning the gap. CDR3 length equals 13 residues. Germline lookup yields CDR1 LNHNV and CDR2 YYDKDF (reference sequence). Written as DNA, the CDR3 is TGTGCCACCAGCAGACCACCGAGGTCCGAAGCTTTCTTT. It specifies CATSRPPRSEAFF.

As for this clone: Mismatch with germline at one junction end may stem from a read error. The chain joins TRBV4-1 to TRBJ1-5; 7 positions match TRBD1. The CDR3 has 16 amino acids. The germline V gene has CDR1 MGHRA and CDR2 YSYEKL. The CDR3 sequence is CASTQFYRGSNQPQHF. CDR3 sequence (DNA): TGCGCCAGCACCCAATTCTACAGGGGAAGCAATCAGCCCCAGCATTTT.

DNA for the CDR3: TGCGCCAGCAGCATAGGGACAGAAGGTCAGCCCCAGCATTTT. It codes for CASSIGTEGQPQHF. The gene calls are TRBV5-1 and TRBJ1-5; TRBD1 aligns across 7 bases. The CDR3 loop spans 14 amino acids. Germline trimming cut 4 bases from V and 6 bases from J; bases unmatched to any gene: 7. Germline loops: CDR1 SGHRS, CDR2 YFSETQ.

The CDR3 DNA sequence: TGTGCCAGCAGTGAGTTTTCCGGTGTGATAAATCCTGAAGCTTTCTTT. It translates to CASSEFSGVINPEAFF. The V call is TRBV2, the J call TRBJ1-1; D unresolved. Trimming removed 3 bases at V and 6 bases at J, with 20 bases between. Germline lookup yields CDR1 SNHLY and CDR2 FYNNEI. There are 16 residues in the CDR3.

V is TRBV5-1 and J is TRBJ2-1; 8 nucleotides align to TRBD2. The V and J ends lost 2 bases and 8 bases, in that order; junction bases with no gene match: 9. Germline CDR1 and CDR2: SGHRS and YFSETQ. The CDR3 totals 15 residues. The CDR3 loop is CASSFTASGRDEQFF. The CDR3 DNA sequence: TGCGCCAGCAGCTTTACGGCTAGCGGGCGAGATGAGCAGTTCTTC.